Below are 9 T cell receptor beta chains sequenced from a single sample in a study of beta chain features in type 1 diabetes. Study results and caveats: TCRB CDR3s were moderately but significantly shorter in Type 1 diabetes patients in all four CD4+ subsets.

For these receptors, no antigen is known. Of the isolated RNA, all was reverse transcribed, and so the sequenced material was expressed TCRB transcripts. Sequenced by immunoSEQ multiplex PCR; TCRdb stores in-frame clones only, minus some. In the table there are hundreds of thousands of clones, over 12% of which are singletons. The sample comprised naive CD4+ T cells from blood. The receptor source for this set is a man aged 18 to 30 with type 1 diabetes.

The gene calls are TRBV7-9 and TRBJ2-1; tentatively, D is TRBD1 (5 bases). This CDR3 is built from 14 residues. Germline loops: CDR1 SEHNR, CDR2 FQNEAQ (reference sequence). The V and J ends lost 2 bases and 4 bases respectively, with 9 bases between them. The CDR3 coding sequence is TGTGCCAGCAGCTTATGGGGCCTATACAATGAGCAGTTCTTC. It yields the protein CASSLWGLYNEQFF.

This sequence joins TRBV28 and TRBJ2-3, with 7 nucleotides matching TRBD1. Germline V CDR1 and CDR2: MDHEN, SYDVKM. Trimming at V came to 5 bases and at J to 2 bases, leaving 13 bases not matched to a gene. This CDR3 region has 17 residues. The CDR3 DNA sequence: TGTGCCAGCAGTGTTTCAGGGGGTCTGGGCCACACAGATACGCAGTATTTT. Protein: CASSVSGGLGHTDTQYF.

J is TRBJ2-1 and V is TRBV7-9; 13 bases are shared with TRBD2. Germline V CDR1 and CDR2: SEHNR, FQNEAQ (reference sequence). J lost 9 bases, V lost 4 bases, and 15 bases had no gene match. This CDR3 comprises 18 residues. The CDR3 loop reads CASSSTGTSGEDRAEQFF. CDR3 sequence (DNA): TGTGCCAGCAGCTCTACCGGGACTAGCGGGGAGGACCGGGCTGAGCAGTTCTTC.

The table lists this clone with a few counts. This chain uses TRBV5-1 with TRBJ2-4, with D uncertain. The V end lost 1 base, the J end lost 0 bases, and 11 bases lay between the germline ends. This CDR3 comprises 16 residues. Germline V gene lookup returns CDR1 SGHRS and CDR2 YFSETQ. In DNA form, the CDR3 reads TGCGCCAGCAGCTTGCAAGGGAACCTAGCCAAAAACATTCAGTACTTC. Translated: CASSLQGNLAKNIQYF.

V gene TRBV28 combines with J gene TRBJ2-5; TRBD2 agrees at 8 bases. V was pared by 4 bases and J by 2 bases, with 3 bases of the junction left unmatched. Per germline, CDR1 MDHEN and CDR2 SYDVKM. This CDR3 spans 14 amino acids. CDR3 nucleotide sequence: TGTGCCAGCAGTTCTCCGGGGGGGCAAGAGACCCAGTACTTC. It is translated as CASSSPGGQETQYF.

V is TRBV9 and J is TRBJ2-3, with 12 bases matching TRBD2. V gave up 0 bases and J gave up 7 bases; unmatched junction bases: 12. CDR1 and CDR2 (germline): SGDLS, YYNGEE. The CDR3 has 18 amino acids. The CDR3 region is CASSVAMFSSGGANTQYF. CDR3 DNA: TGTGCCAGCAGCGTAGCAATGTTCTCTAGCGGGGGGGCCAATACGCAGTATTTT. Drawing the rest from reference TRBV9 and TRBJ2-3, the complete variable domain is DSGVTQTPKHLITATGQRVTLRCSPRSGDLSVYWYQQSLDQGLQFLIQYYNGEERAKGNILERFSAQQFPDLHSELNLSSLELGDSALYFCASSVAMFSSGGANTQYFGPGTRLTVL.

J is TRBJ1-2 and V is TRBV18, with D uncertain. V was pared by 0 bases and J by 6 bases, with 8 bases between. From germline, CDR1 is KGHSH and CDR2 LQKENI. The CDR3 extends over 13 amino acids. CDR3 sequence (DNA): TGTGCCAGCTCACCACCCAACGCGGATGGCTACACCTTC. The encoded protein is CASSPPNADGYTF.

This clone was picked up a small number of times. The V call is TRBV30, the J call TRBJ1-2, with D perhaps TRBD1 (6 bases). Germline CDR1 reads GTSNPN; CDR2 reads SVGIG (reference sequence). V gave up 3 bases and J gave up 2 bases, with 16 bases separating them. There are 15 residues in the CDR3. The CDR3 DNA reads TGTGCCTGGAGGCCTAAGGGGACACCAAACTATGGCTACACCTTC. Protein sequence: CAWRPKGTPNYGYTF.

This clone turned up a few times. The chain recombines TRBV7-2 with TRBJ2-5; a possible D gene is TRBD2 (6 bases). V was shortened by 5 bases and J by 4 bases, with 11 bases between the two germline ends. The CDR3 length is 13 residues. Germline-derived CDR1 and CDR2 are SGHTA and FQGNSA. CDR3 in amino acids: CASSRLGGETQYF. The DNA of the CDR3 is TGTGCCAGCAGCCGACTAGGAGGAGAGACCCAGTACTTC.